The subject of this entry is one T cell receptor beta chain. Version v3.0 of the immunoSEQ assay ran at survey level. Sequenced by immunoSEQ multiplex PCR; TCRdb stores in-frame clones only, minus some. The table records some 12,000 clones, roughly 91% of them present only once. Every participant with HIV received treatment in the United States. The CDR3 runs to 14 residues. In germline, CDR1 is MNHNS, CDR2 SASEGT. Trimming removed 0 bases from V and 8 bases from J, with 13 bases in between. This entry comes from a study of long-term antiretroviral therapy in people with HIV. This TCR was sampled from a woman in her thirties or forties with HIV. V usage is TRBV6-1 and J usage is TRBJ1-1; TRBD1 is a possible D gene (6 bases). The material was unsorted PBMCs, obtained 0.2 years before starting antiretroviral therapy. As DNA, the CDR3 is TGTGCCAGCAGTGAAGCAGGGGGGGTCTGGGAAGCTTTCTTT. As protein: CASSEAGGVWEAFF.